Below are 3 T cell receptor beta chains sequenced from a single sample in a study of T cell repertoires in cytomegalovirus infection. Antigens for these TCRs are unknown. TCRdb fed the reads into MiXCR, producing one record per CDR3 protein. The data show roughly 150,000 distinct CDR3 sequences, approximately 30% seen once. The sample was CD8+ T cells from cultured PBMCs, taken from culture after CMV antigen stimulation. The receptor source for this set is a human donor in good health (CMV status not recorded). Some clones in this sample may be carry-over from other donors' samples.

The V gene is TRBV15, the J gene TRBJ2-1; 11 bases fit TRBD2. The V gene end was trimmed by 4 bases and the J gene end by 8 bases; junction bases not matched to a gene: 10. The germline gives CDR1 LNHNV, CDR2 YYDKDF (reference sequence). The CDR3 covers 16 residues. The CDR3 sequence: CATSIYSGGAADEQFF. For the CDR3, the DNA is TGTGCCACCAGCATCTATAGCGGGGGGGCGGCTGATGAGCAGTTCTTC.

The chain carries TRBV7-3 and TRBJ2-3; D perhaps matches TRBD1 (5 bases). V shed 2 bases and J shed 5 bases, with 14 bases lying between them. Germline CDR1 is SGHTA and CDR2 is FQGTGA. This CDR3 region has 15 residues. CDR3 sequence: CASSLSGAVGDTQYF. The CDR3, as DNA: TGTGCCAGCAGCTTATCTGGGGCGGTGGGAGATACGCAGTATTTT.

The V call is TRBV28, the J call TRBJ2-7; D unclear. Germline CDR1 and CDR2: MDHEN and SYDVKM. The CDR3 has 12 residues. Trimming took off 6 bases at V and 7 bases at J, with 13 bases between the two ends. CDR3 sequence: CASRVPPKEQYF. In nucleotides, the CDR3 is TGTGCCAGCAGGGTCCCACCCAAGGAGCAGTACTTC.